This T cell receptor beta chain came from a study of blood T cell repertoires in COVID-19. This clone was found once. In the original analysis: Cell counts per sample came from amplifying reference gene primers. The table came from immunoSEQ multiplex PCR; TCRdb's copy has only in-frame clones and leaves some out. V and J calls and clone size are as listed in that table; D and trimming were resolved from the DNA. The sample carries around 230,000 clones, 82% recorded once. The germline gives CDR1 SGHVS, CDR2 FQNEAQ. The CDR3 has 12 residues. V lost 4 bases to trimming and J lost 0 bases, with 3 bases between them.

Sequencing input: peripheral blood. The J gene is TRBJ1-2, the V gene TRBV7-8; D is undetermined. The receptor was isolated from a woman in her sixties with active or convalescent COVID-19. This CDR3 reads CASSSTNYGYTF. The CDR3 nucleotides read TGTGCCAGCAGCTCTACTAACTATGGCTACACCTTC. Based on the CDR3 plus reference TRBV7-8 and TRBJ1-2, the full variable domain is GAGVSQSPRYKVAKRGQDVALRCDPISGHVSLFWYQQALGQGPEFLTYFQNEAQLDKSGLPSDRFFAERPEGSVSTLKIQRTQQEDSAVYLCASSSTNYGYTFGSGTRLTVV.